One sample yielded the 5 T cell receptor beta chains listed below, sequenced in a study of blood T cell repertoires in COVID-19. Libraries were prepared by immunoSEQ multiplex PCR; TCRdb keeps only in-frame clonotypes and omits some of them. Here the sample spans around 140,000 clones, 65% to 80% being singletons. The source material was peripheral blood. The receptors shown here come from a middle-aged man with acute or convalescent COVID-19.

The chain joins TRBV28 to TRBJ1-5; the D gene is possibly TRBD1 (5 bases). The germline V gene encodes CDR1 MDHEN and CDR2 SYDVKM. This CDR3 spans 14 amino acids. The ends were cut back, 8 bases at V and 3 bases at J, with 14 bases in the middle. CDR3 nucleotides: TGTGCCAGCGCGATCGCAGGGAACAATCAGCCCCAGCATTTT. This encodes CASAIAGNNQPQHF. Full variable domain (outside the CDR3, taken from reference TRBV28 and TRBJ1-5): DVKVTQSSRYLVKRTGEKVFLECVQDMDHENMFWYRQDPGLGLRLIYFSYDVKMKEKGDIPEGYSVSREKKERFSLILESASTNQTSMYLCASAIAGNNQPQHFGDGTRLSIL.

This clone was found a few times. V usage is TRBV5-1 and J usage is TRBJ2-5; TRBD2 aligns across 9 bases. The CDR3 is 15 residues long. Germline CDR1 SGHRS, CDR2 YFSETQ. The V segment lost 5 bases and the J segment 4 bases; nucleotides outside the gene matches: 9. The CDR3 protein is CASRRTGTSIETQYF. The CDR3 coding sequence is TGCGCCAGCAGAAGGACCGGGACTAGCATAGAGACCCAGTACTTC.

This clone was recorded once. The chain combines TRBV30 with TRBJ2-1; 10 bases align to TRBD2. Germline CDR1 is GTSNPN and CDR2 is SVGIG (reference sequence). CDR3 length equals 12 residues. The junction had 0 bases not matched to a gene; V was cut back by 0 bases and J by 10 bases. CDR3 region: CAWSVLAGEQFF. CDR3 nucleotide sequence: TGTGCCTGGAGTGTACTAGCGGGGGAGCAGTTCTTC. Together with reference TRBV30 and TRBJ2-1, the CDR3 gives the full variable domain: SQTIHQWPATLVQPVGSPLSLECTVEGTSNPNLYWYRQAAGRGLQLLFYSVGIGQISSEVPQNLSASRPQDRQFILSSKKLLLSDSGFYLCAWSVLAGEQFFGPGTRLTVL.

The chain carries TRBV12-3 or TRBV12-4 and TRBJ1-2; the match to TRBD1 covers 7 bases. V lost 5 bases, J lost 8 bases, and 8 bases stayed unmatched. The CDR3 is made up of 13 amino acids. This chain's CDR3 is CASSPRQGFGYTF. The CDR3 nucleotides read TGTGCCAGCAGTCCGCGACAGGGATTCGGCTACACCTTC.

The rearrangement joins TRBV6-1 to TRBJ2-6; no firm D call. CDR3 length: 12 amino acids. CDR1 MNHNS and CDR2 SASEGT come from the germline V gene. V was trimmed by 0 bases and J by 10 bases, leaving 4 bases between them. CDR3 nucleotide sequence: TGTGCCAGCAGTGAAGCCAGTAACGTCCTGACTTTC. Its protein is CASSEASNVLTF.